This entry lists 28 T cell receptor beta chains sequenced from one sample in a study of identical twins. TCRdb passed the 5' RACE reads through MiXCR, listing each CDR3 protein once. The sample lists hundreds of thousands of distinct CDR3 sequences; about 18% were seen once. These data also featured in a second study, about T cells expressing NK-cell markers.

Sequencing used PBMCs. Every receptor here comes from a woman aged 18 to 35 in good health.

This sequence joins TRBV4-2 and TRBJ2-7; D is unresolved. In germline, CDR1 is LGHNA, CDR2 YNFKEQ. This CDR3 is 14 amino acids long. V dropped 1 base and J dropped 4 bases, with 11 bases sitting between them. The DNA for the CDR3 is TGTGCCAGCAGCCAAGGGGCTCTAAAGTACGAGCAGTACTTC. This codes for CASSQGALKYEQYF.

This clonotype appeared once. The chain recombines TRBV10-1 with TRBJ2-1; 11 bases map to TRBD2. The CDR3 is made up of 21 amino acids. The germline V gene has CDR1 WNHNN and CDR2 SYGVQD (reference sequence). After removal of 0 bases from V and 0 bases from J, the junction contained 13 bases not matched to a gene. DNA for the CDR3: TGCGCCAGCAGTGAGTCTACAAGCAAACTAGCGGGGGATAGCTCCTACAATGAGCAGTTCTTC. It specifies CASSESTSKLAGDSSYNEQFF.

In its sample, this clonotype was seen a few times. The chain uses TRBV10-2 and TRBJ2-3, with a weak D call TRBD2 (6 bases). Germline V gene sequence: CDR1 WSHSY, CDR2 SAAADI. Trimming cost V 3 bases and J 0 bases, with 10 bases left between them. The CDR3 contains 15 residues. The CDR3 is CASSDRGSSTDTQYF. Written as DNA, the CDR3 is TGCGCCAGCAGTGACCGGGGGTCTAGCACAGATACGCAGTATTTT.

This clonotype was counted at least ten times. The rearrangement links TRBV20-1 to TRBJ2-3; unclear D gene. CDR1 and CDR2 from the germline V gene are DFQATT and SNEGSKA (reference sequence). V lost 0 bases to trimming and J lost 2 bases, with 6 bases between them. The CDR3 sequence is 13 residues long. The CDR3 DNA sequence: TGCAGTGCTAGAGATTCCCTCACAGATACGCAGTATTTT. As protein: CSARDSLTDTQYF.

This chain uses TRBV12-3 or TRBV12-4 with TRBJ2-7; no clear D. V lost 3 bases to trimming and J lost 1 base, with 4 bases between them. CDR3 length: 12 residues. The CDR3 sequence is CASSLMSYEQYF. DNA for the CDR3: TGTGCCAGCAGTTTGATGTCCTACGAGCAGTACTTC.

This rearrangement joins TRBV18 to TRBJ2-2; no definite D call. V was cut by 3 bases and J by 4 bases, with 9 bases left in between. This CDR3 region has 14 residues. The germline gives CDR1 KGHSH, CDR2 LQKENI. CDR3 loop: CASSPRRATGELFF. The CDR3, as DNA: TGTGCCAGCTCACCTCGACGGGCCACCGGGGAGCTGTTTTTT.

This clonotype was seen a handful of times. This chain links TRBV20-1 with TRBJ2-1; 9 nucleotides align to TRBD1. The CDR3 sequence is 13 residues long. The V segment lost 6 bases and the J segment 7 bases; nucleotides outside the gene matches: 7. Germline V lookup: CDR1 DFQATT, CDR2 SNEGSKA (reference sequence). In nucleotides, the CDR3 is TGCAGTGCGCCTAGGACAGGGGCGAATGAGCAGTTCTTC. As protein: CSAPRTGANEQFF.

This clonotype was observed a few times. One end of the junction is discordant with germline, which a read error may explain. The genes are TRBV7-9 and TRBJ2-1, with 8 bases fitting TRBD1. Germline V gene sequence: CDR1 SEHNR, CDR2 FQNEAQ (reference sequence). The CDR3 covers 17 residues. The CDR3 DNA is TGTGCCAGCAGCCGAGTTCAACAATGGACAGGGTACACTGAGCAGTTCTTC. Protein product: CASSRVQQWTGYTEQFF.

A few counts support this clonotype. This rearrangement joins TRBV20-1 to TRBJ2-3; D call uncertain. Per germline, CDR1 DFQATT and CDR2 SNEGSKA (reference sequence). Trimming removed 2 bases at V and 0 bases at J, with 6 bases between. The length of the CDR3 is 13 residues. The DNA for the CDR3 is TGCAGTGCTAGATTTCCGAGCACAGATACGCAGTATTTT. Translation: CSARFPSTDTQYF.

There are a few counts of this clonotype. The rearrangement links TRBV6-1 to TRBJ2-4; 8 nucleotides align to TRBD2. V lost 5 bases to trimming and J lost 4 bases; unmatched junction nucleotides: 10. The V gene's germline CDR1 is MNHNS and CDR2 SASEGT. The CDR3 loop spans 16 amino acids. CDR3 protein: CASSSLGGGIKNIQYF. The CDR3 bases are TGTGCCAGCAGTAGTCTTGGCGGGGGGATTAAAAACATTCAGTACTTC.

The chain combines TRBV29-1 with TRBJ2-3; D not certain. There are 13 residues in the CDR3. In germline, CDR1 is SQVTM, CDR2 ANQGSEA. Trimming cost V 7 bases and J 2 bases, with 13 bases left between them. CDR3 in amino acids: CSADPSPTDTQYF. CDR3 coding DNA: TGCAGCGCGGACCCCTCCCCCACAGATACGCAGTATTTT.

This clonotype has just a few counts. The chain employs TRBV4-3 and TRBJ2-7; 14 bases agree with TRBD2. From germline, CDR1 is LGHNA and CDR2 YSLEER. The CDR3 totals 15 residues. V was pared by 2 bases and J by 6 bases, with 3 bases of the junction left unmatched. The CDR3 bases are TGCGCCAGCAGCCAAAAAGGACTAGCGGGAGGCGAGCAGTACTTC. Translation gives CASSQKGLAGGEQYF.

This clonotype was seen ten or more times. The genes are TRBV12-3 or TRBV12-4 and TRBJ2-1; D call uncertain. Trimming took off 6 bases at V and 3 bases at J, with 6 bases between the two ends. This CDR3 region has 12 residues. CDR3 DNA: TGTGCCAGCAGCCTCAACTACAATGAGCAGTTCTTC. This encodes CASSLNYNEQFF.

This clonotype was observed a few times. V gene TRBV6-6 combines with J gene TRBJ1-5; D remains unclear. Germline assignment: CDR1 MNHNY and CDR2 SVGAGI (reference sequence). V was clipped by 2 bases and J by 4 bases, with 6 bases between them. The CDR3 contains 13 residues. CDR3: CASSYIQNQPQHF. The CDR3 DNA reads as TGTGCCAGCAGTTACATACAGAATCAGCCCCAGCATTTT.

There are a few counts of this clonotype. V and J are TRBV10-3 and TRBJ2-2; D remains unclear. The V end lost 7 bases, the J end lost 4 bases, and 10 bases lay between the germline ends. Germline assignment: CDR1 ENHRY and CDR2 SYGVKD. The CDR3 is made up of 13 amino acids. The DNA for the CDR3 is TGTGCCATCACAGTAGGGCGCACCGGGGAGCTGTTTTTT. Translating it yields CAITVGRTGELFF.

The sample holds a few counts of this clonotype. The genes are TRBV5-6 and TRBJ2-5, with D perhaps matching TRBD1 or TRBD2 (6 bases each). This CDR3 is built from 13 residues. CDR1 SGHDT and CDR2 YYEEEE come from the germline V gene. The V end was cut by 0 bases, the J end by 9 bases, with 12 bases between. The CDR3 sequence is CASSLARGRAQYF. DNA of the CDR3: TGTGCCAGCAGCTTGGCTCGGGGGCGGGCCCAGTACTTC.

CDR3 sequence (DNA): TGCGCCAGCAGCCGTCCGCCTTTCGGGGGTTCCTCCTACAATGAGCAGTTCTTC. This encodes CASSRPPFGGSSYNEQFF. The chain employs TRBV4-3 and TRBJ2-1; D might be TRBD2 (6 bases). Germline V gene sequence: CDR1 LGHNA, CDR2 YSLEER. The CDR3 is made up of 18 amino acids. Trimming cost V 4 bases and J 0 bases, with 19 bases left between them.

CDR3 DNA sequence: TGTGCCACCAGCAGAGATCAAGGAGCCCTAGAGACCCAGTACTTC. It translates to CATSRDQGALETQYF. The V call is TRBV15, the J call TRBJ2-5, with D unclear. The CDR3 runs 15 residues. The germline gives CDR1 LNHNV, CDR2 YYDKDF (reference sequence). V was clipped by 0 bases and J by 4 bases, with 12 bases between them.

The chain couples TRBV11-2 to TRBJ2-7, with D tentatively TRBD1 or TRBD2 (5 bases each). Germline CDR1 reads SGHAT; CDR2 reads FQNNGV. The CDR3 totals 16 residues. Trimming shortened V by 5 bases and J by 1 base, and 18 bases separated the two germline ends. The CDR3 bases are TGTGCCAGCAGCCAAAGGCGAGTGGGGGATTCCTACGAGCAGTACTTC. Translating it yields CASSQRRVGDSYEQYF.

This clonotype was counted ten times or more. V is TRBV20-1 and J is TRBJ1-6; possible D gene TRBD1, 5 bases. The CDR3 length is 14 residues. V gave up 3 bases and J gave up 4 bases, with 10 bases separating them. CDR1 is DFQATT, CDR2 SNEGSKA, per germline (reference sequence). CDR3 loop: CSARVGLYNSPLHF. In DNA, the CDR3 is TGCAGTGCTAGGGTGGGACTGTATAATTCACCCCTCCACTTT.

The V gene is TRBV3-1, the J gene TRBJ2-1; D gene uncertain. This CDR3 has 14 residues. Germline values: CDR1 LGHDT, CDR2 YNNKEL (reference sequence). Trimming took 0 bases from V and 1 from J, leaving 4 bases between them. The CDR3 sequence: CASSQDGSYNEQFF. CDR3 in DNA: TGTGCCAGCAGCCAAGACGGATCCTACAATGAGCAGTTCTTC.

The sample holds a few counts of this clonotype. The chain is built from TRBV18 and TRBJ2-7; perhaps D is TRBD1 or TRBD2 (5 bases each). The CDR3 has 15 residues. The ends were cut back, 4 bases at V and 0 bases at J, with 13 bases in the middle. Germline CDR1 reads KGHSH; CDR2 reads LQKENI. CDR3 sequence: CASSLGTDSSYEQYF. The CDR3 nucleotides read TGTGCCAGCTCACTCGGGACGGATAGCTCCTACGAGCAGTACTTC. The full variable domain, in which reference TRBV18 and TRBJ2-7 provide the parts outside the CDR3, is NAGVMQNPRHLVRRRGQEARLRCSPMKGHSHVYWYRQLPEEGLKFMVYLQKENIIDESGMPKERFSAEFPKEGPSILRIQQVVRGDSAAYFCASSLGTDSSYEQYFGPGTRLTVT.

The CDR3 reads CASSAGGQGKNEQFF. The CDR3 region has the DNA TGTGCCAGCAGCGCAGGAGGACAGGGCAAGAATGAGCAGTTCTTC. The chain couples TRBV9 to TRBJ2-1; TRBD1 aligns across 8 bases. CDR1 and CDR2 from the germline V gene are SGDLS and YYNGEE. This CDR3 has 15 residues. The V gene end was trimmed by 3 bases and the J gene end by 7 bases; junction bases not matched to a gene: 9.

CDR3 loop: CASSLSQGGGGFYGYTF. DNA of the CDR3: TGTGCCAGCAGCCTAAGTCAAGGTGGAGGGGGCTTCTATGGCTACACCTTC. The chain combines TRBV4-2 with TRBJ1-2; 7 nucleotides line up with TRBD1. CDR3 length: 17 amino acids. Germline assignment: CDR1 LGHNA and CDR2 YNFKEQ. Losses at the gene ends were 4 bases for V and 4 bases for J; bases not matched to a gene: 15.

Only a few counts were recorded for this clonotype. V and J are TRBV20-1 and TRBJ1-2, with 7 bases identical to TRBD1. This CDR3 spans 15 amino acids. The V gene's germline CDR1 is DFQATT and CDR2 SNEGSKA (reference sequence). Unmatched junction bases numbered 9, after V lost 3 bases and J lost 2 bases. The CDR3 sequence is CSARGWTGPNYGYTF. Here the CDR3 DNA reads TGCAGTGCTAGGGGTTGGACAGGACCAAACTATGGCTACACCTTC.

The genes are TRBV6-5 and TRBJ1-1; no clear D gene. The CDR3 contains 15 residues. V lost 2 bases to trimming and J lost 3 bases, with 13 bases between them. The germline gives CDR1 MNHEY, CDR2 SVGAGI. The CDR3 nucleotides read TGTGCCAGCAGTTACAGGGATCCGTTGGACACTGAAGCTTTCTTT. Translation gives CASSYRDPLDTEAFF.

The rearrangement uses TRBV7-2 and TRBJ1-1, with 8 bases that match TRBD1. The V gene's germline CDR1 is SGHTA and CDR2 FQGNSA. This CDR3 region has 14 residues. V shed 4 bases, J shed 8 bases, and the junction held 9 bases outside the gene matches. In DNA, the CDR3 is TGTGCCAGCAGCTCCTACAGGGGGTTTGGGGAAGCTTTCTTT. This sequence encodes CASSSYRGFGEAFF. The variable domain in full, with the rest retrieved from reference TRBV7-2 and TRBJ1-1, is GAGVSQSPSNKVTEKGKDVELRCDPISGHTALYWYRQSLGQGLEFLIYFQGNSAPDKSGLPSDRFSAERTGGSVSTLTIQRTQQEDSAVYLCASSSYRGFGEAFFGQGTRLTVV.

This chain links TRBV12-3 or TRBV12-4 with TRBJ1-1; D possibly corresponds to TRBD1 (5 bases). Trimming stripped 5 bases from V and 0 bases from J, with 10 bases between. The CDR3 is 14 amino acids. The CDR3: CASSPGSVNTEAFF. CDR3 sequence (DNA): TGTGCCAGCAGTCCAGGGAGTGTGAACACTGAAGCTTTCTTT.